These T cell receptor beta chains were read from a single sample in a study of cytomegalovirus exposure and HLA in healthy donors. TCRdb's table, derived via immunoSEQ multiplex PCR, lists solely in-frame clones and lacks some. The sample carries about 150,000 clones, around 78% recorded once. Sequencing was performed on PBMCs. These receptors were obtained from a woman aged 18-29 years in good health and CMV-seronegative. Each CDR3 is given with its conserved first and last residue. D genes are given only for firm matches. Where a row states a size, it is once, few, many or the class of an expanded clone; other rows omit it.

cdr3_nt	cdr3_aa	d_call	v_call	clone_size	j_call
TGCGCCAGCAGCTTGGGCGTACCGGAACGGGACGGACAGTTCTTC	CASSLGVPERDGQFF	-	TRBV5-1	-	TRBJ2-1
TGTGCCAGCAGCACTATCGGTGACACTGAAGCTTTCTTT	CASSTIGDTEAFF	-	TRBV11-3	-	TRBJ1-1
TGTGCCAGCAGTGAGGGACAGCACCATAAGGACTATGGCTACACCTTC	CASSEGQHHKDYGYTF	TRBD1	TRBV25-1	-	TRBJ1-2
TGTGCCGCGGCAGGGCGCTCTGGGGCCAACGTCCTGACTTTC	CAAAGRSGANVLTF	-	TRBV10-3	medium-sized	TRBJ2-6
TGTGCCAGCAGCTTAATGGCACTAGCGGGGGCAGACACCGGGGAGCTGTTTTTT	CASSLMALAGADTGELFF	TRBD2	TRBV7-2	few	TRBJ2-2
TGTGCCAGCAGCCCTTTGGAAGGAGAAGAAGAAGAGGCCCAGTACTTC	CASSPLEGEEEEAQYF	-	TRBV7-2	-	TRBJ2-5
TGTGCCAGCTCATCAGGGAAGGGGAACTATGGCTACACCTTC	CASSSGKGNYGYTF	-	TRBV18	-	TRBJ1-2
TGCGCCAGCAGTCTTAGCGGGGCCAACACCGGGGAGCTGTTTTTT	CASSLSGANTGELFF	TRBD2	TRBV5-1	few	TRBJ2-2
TGTGCCAGCAGCCCTTCCCGTGGAGATAACACCGGGGAGCTGTTTTTT	CASSPSRGDNTGELFF	-	TRBV7-8	-	TRBJ2-2
TGTGCCAGCAGCCCAGGGGGGCTTTCCTACAATGAGCAGTTCTTC	CASSPGGLSYNEQFF	-	TRBV7-8	-	TRBJ2-1
TGTGCCAGCAGTTCTTTCTACAATGAGCAGTTCTTC	CASSSFYNEQFF	-	TRBV27	few	TRBJ2-1
TGTGCCTGGAGCAAAAAAAGGGGACAGACAAGCGGTGAAGCTTTCTTT	CAWSKKRGQTSGEAFF	TRBD1	TRBV30	-	TRBJ1-1
TGCGCCAGCAGCTTCCGGGGAAGGGATGAAAAACTGTTTTTT	CASSFRGRDEKLFF	-	TRBV5-1	-	TRBJ1-4
TGTGCCAGCAGCCCCGGACAGGGGGCGAAACGGGCTAGGAATGGCTACACCTTC	CASSPGQGAKRARNGYTF	TRBD1	TRBV5-6	-	TRBJ1-2
TGTGCCAGCAGCACCCACAGGGATAACATTCAGTACTTC	CASSTHRDNIQYF	-	TRBV5-4	-	TRBJ2-4
TGTGCCAGCAGCGTAGGATTGGCAGGGGAGAGTTCCTATAATTCACCCCTCCACTTT	CASSVGLAGESSYNSPLHF	-	TRBV9	once	TRBJ1-6
TGTGCCAGTAGTACAAGGACAGGGGCCCACGAGCAGTACTTC	CASSTRTGAHEQYF	TRBD1	TRBV19	-	TRBJ2-7
TGCGCCAGCAGCAGGGGCGGCAGCTCCTATAATTCACCCCTCCACTTT	CASSRGGSSYNSPLHF	-	TRBV5-1	-	TRBJ1-6
TGTGCCAGCAGTGCGGGGGAGGCCCTGGGCACTGAAGCTTTCTTT	CASSAGEALGTEAFF	-	TRBV9	-	TRBJ1-1
TGTGCCAGCAGTGGGACAGGAGATAGCAATCAGCCCCAGCATTTT	CASSGTGDSNQPQHF	TRBD1	TRBV2	-	TRBJ1-5
TGTGCCAGCAGTTTACAAGCAGGGGGCGGTGGCACAGATACGCAGTATTTT	CASSLQAGGGGTDTQYF	TRBD1	TRBV27	-	TRBJ2-3
TGTGCCAGCAGCTTGGGGACAGGGGGAAACCAGCCCCAGCATTTT	CASSLGTGGNQPQHF	TRBD1	TRBV5-4	-	TRBJ1-5
TGCGCCAGCAGCTCCATCTTCACCGGGACAGGGATGAGGGAGCAGTTCTTC	CASSSIFTGTGMREQFF	TRBD1	TRBV5-1	-	TRBJ2-1
TGCGCCAGCAGCCCCCGGACACCCAAGGTAGATGGCTACACCTTC	CASSPRTPKVDGYTF	-	TRBV5-1	once	TRBJ1-2
TGTGCCAGCAGTACAGGGTTGGGGGCTAATGAGCAGTTCTTC	CASSTGLGANEQFF	-	TRBV7-3	few	TRBJ2-1
TGCGCCAGCAGCACTAGCGGGGGGTACCAAGAGACCCAGTACTTC	CASSTSGGYQETQYF	TRBD2	TRBV10-2	-	TRBJ2-5
TGTGCCAGCAGCCCGCGGAGGGGAGGTCGCTCCTACGAGCAGTACTTC	CASSPRRGGRSYEQYF	-	TRBV7-6	-	TRBJ2-7
TGTGCCAGCAGCGGGCTCTCTGGGGCCAACGGCCTGACTTTC	CASSGLSGANGLTF	-	TRBV9	-	TRBJ2-6
TGTGCCAGCAGCCAAGTAGCGGGAGGTTCGGGGATTCAGTACTTC	CASSQVAGGSGIQYF	TRBD2	TRBV14	few	TRBJ2-4
TGTGCCACCAGCAGAGATCACAGGGGGATTTCACCCCTCCACTTT	CATSRDHRGISPLHF	TRBD1	TRBV15	-	TRBJ1-6
TGTGCCAGCAGAGCCCGGGACAGTAGCACCGGGGAGCTGTTTTTT	CASRARDSSTGELFF	TRBD1	TRBV28	-	TRBJ2-2
TGTGCCAGCAGCCTAGATTACTCTAGCAATCAGCCCCAGCATTTT	CASSLDYSSNQPQHF	-	TRBV28	-	TRBJ1-5
TGTGCCAGCAGCTTACCGCTCAGGGGCTGGGACAATGAGCAGTTCTTC	CASSLPLRGWDNEQFF	-	TRBV7-2	-	TRBJ2-1
TGTGCCAGCAGAAACGGGGGGCGCATCGGCTATGGCTACACCTTC	CASRNGGRIGYGYTF	-	TRBV28	-	TRBJ1-2
TGTGCCAGCAGAGAAGTAGCGGGAGGTCCCTACAATGAGCAGTTCTTC	CASREVAGGPYNEQFF	TRBD2	TRBV7-9	-	TRBJ2-1
TGTGCCAGCAGTCGGGACAGGGGGCAAGAGACCCAGTACTTC	CASSRDRGQETQYF	TRBD1	TRBV2	few	TRBJ2-5
TGTGCCAGTAGTACCCAGGGGAATCAGCCCCAGCATTTT	CASSTQGNQPQHF	-	TRBV19	-	TRBJ1-5
TGCGCCAGCAGCTTGGTTAGCGGGTCCATAGTAGGCACAGATACGCAGTATTTT	CASSLVSGSIVGTDTQYF	TRBD2	TRBV5-1	-	TRBJ2-3
TGTGCCAGTAGTATAGAGGCAGGCTATAGCAATCAGCCCCAGCATTTT	CASSIEAGYSNQPQHF	-	TRBV19	-	TRBJ1-5
TGTGCCAGTAGTCCGGAGGGGGCTGGGCGGCAGCCCCAGCATTTT	CASSPEGAGRQPQHF	TRBD1	TRBV19	-	TRBJ1-5
TGTGCCAGCAACCCGCCAGGGGGGGGAAACACCATATATTTT	CASNPPGGGNTIYF	TRBD1	TRBV6-6	-	TRBJ1-3
TGTGCCAGCAGTTGGCTAGCGGGGGTCACAGATACGCAGTATTTT	CASSWLAGVTDTQYF	TRBD2	TRBV27	few	TRBJ2-3
TGTGCCACCAGTGGGGACAGTATGAACACCGGGGAGCTGTTTTTT	CATSGDSMNTGELFF	TRBD1	TRBV15	-	TRBJ2-2
TGCGCCAGCAGCCCAAACAGGGGGCTCGGCACTGAAGCTTTCTTT	CASSPNRGLGTEAFF	TRBD1	TRBV4-1	-	TRBJ1-1
TGTGCCAGCAGCCTCGGACAGGGTTGGGCCAAAAACAGTCAGTACTTC	CASSLGQGWAKNSQYF	TRBD1	TRBV7-2	-	TRBJ2-4
TGTGCCAGCAGCTCCCCGGTTCTACCGCTGGGGGGCCAAGAGACCCAGTACTTC	CASSSPVLPLGGQETQYF	-	TRBV5-8	-	TRBJ2-5
TGTGCCAGCAGTCCTTACAGGGCCACCTACTACAATGAGCAGTTCTTC	CASSPYRATYYNEQFF	-	TRBV27	-	TRBJ2-1
TGCGCCAGCAGCCAAGGATACAGCTTTCCAATTAATCAGCCCCAGCATTTT	CASSQGYSFPINQPQHF	-	TRBV4-3	-	TRBJ1-5
TGTGCCAGCAGTTTGGCCGTTTCGTATGGCTACACCTTC	CASSLAVSYGYTF	-	TRBV28	-	TRBJ1-2
TGTGCCAGCAGCTTCCAGGGTATCTCCTACAATGAGCAGTTCTTC	CASSFQGISYNEQFF	-	TRBV5-6	-	TRBJ2-1
TGTGCCAGCAGCGGGCCCGGAAACACCATATATTTT	CASSGPGNTIYF	-	TRBV7-9	-	TRBJ1-3
TGTGCCAGCAGCCCAGGACAGTTTAGCACAGATACGCAGTATTTT	CASSPGQFSTDTQYF	-	TRBV28	few	TRBJ2-3